The following is a T cell receptor beta chain sequence with its context. Germline V gene data show CDR1 as SGHAT and CDR2 as FQNNGV. The trim removed 3 bases at V and 6 bases at J, leaving 3 bases unmatched. This CDR3 comprises 13 residues. Using immunoSEQ multiplex PCR, the repertoire was profiled, and TCRdb retains in-frame clones only, with some absent. The data hold about 240,000 clones, with 80% to 90% observed a single time. The data belong to a study of blood T cell repertoires in COVID-19. This clonotype originated in a man in his sixties with acute or convalescent COVID-19. Sequences were obtained from peripheral blood. The chain combines TRBV11-2 with TRBJ2-3; TRBD1 matches at 7 bases. CDR3 protein: CASSFYRGDTQYF. The DNA for the CDR3 is TGTGCCAGCAGCTTCTACAGGGGCGATACGCAGTATTTT.